Following are 10 T cell receptor beta chains from one sample sequenced in a study of blood T cell repertoires in COVID-19. This table comes from immunoSEQ multiplex PCR, and its TCRdb copy is limited to in-frame clones, with some not included. The sample has under 350,000 clones; approximately 83% are singletons. Sample: peripheral blood. The receptors shown here come from a woman between 50 and 59 years old who had recovered from COVID-19.

This sequence joins TRBV7-3 and TRBJ2-1, with 11 bases that match TRBD1. Germline CDR1 reads SGHTA; CDR2 reads FQGTGA. This CDR3 has 15 residues. J was trimmed by 5 bases and V by 3 bases; bases with no gene match: 3. CDR3 DNA: TGTGCCAGCAGCTTCGGACAGGGGGCCCACAATGAGCAGTTCTTC. Encoded protein: CASSFGQGAHNEQFF.

V gene TRBV11-2 combines with J gene TRBJ1-3; D is perhaps TRBD1 (6 bases). The germline V gene has CDR1 SGHAT and CDR2 FQNNGV. Trimming took off 4 bases at V and 4 bases at J, with 8 bases between the two ends. The CDR3 totals 13 residues. The CDR3 DNA follows: TGTGCCAGCAGCTCAGGGGACGGAAACACCATATATTTT. Protein sequence: CASSSGDGNTIYF. Complete variable domain (other parts from reference TRBV11-2 and TRBJ1-3): EAGVAQSPRYKIIEKRQSVAFWCNPISGHATLYWYQQILGQGPKLLIQFQNNGVVDDSQLPKDRFSAERLKGVDSTLKIQPAKLEDSAVYLCASSSGDGNTIYFGEGSWLTVV.

This sequence joins TRBV5-1 and TRBJ1-2, with D hard to call. This CDR3 has 13 residues. V lost 0 bases, J lost 8 bases, and 11 bases lay in between. The V gene's germline CDR1 is SGHRS and CDR2 YFSETQ. CDR3 in amino acids: CASSLEKTSGYTF. CDR3 sequence (DNA): TGCGCCAGCAGCTTGGAAAAGACTAGCGGCTACACCTTC. Using reference TRBV5-1 and TRBJ1-2 for the parts outside the CDR3, the full variable domain is KAGVTQTPRYLIKTRGQQVTLSCSPISGHRSVSWYQQTPGQGLQFLFEYFSETQRNKGNFPGRFSGRQFSNSRSEMNVSTLELGDSALYLCASSLEKTSGYTFGSGTRLTVV.

The J gene is TRBJ1-5, the V gene TRBV4-2; D call uncertain. CDR1 LGHNA and CDR2 YNFKEQ come from the germline V gene. CDR3 length: 15 amino acids. Trimming left V 1 base short and J 2 bases short, with 9 bases between. CDR3 sequence reads: CASSQGRRRNQPQHF. DNA of the CDR3: TGTGCCAGCAGCCAAGGACGGAGACGCAATCAGCCCCAGCATTTT.

The chain combines TRBV3-1 (or the pseudogene TRBV3-2) with TRBJ2-1; a possible D gene is TRBD2 (6 bases). Germline CDR1 reads LGHDT; CDR2 reads YNNKEL (reference sequence). Trimming stripped 2 bases from V and 8 bases from J, with 13 bases between. The CDR3 totals 14 residues. CDR3 sequence (DNA): TGTGCCAGCAGCCAATATCAGCGGGCGGATGAGCAGTTCTTC. It translates to CASSQYQRADEQFF.

In its sample, this clone was seen once. The chain recombines TRBV28 with TRBJ2-1; TRBD1 agrees at 7 bases. Germline loops: CDR1 MDHEN, CDR2 SYDVKM. Trimming cost V 3 bases and J 1 base; bases outside gene matches: 9. The CDR3 loop spans 17 amino acids. Here the CDR3 DNA reads TGTGCCAGCAGTTTTATGAGGGGGCGTAGTTCCTACAATGAGCAGTTCTTC. It encodes CASSFMRGRSSYNEQFF.

This rearrangement joins TRBV24-1 to TRBJ2-1, with TRBD1 matching 8 bases. Germline trimming cut 5 bases from V and 3 bases from J; bases unmatched to any gene: 8. The germline V gene has CDR1 KGHDR and CDR2 SFDVKD. The CDR3 covers 16 residues. CDR3 bases: TGTGCCACCAGTGGATCTGGGACAGGCGACTACAATGAGCAGTTCTTC. Its translation: CATSGSGTGDYNEQFF.

A word on this clone: The sample has other DNA sequences that encode this CDR3 too. The chain combines TRBV5-1 with TRBJ2-6, with a weak D call TRBD1 (6 bases). Germline V gives CDR1 SGHRS, CDR2 YFSETQ. CDR3 length equals 15 residues. Trimming pared 3 bases from V and 4 bases from J, leaving 11 bases between. The DNA for the CDR3 is TGCGCCAGCAGCTCGCAGGGGTCCGGGGCCAACGTCCTGACTTTC. This gives the protein CASSSQGSGANVLTF.

This clone occurred once. The CDR3 bases are TGCGCCAGCAGCCCCACTCGGGTTTCACCCCTCCACTTT. Translation gives CASSPTRVSPLHF. The V call is TRBV4-1, the J call TRBJ1-6; D gene uncertain. V lost 4 bases to trimming and J lost 9 bases, with 10 bases between them. The CDR3 covers 13 residues. Per the germline V gene, CDR1 is MGHRA and CDR2 is YSYEKL.

The CDR3 nucleotides are TGTGCCAGCTCATCCCCAGGTTCCCACACTGAAGCTTTCTTT. Its translation is CASSSPGSHTEAFF. The rearrangement joins TRBV18 to TRBJ1-1; D remains unclear. V was shortened by 5 bases and J by 3 bases, with 13 bases between the two germline ends. From germline, CDR1 is KGHSH and CDR2 LQKENI. The CDR3 loop spans 14 amino acids.